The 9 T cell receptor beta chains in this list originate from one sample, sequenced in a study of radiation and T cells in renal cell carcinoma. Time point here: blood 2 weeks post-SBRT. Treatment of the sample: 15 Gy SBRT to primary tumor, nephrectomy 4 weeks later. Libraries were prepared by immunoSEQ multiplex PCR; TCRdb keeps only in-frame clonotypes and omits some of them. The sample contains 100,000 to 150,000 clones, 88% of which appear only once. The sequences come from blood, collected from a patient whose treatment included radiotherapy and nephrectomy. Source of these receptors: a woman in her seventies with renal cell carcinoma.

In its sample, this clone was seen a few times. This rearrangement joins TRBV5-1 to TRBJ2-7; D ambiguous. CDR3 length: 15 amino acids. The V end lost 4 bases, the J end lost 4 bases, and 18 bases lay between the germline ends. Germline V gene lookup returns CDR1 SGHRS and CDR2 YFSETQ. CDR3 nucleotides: TGCGCCAGCAGCGTCCACGGACCGGTAGGGTACGAGCAGTACTTC. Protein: CASSVHGPVGYEQYF.

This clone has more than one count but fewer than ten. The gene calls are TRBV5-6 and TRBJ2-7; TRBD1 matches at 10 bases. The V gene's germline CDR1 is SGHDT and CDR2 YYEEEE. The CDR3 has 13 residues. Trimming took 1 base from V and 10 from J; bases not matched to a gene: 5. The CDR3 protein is CASSLKDRGSQYF. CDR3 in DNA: TGTGCCAGCAGCTTGAAGGACAGGGGGAGTCAGTACTTC.

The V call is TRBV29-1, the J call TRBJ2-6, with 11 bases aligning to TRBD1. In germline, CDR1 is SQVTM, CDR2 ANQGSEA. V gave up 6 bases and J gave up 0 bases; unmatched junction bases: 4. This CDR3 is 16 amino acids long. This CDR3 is CSVRDRGSSGANVLTF. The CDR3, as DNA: TGCAGCGTCAGGGACAGGGGGAGCTCTGGGGCCAACGTCCTGACTTTC.

The CDR3 reads CASSIFGTTNYGYTF. CDR3 bases: TGTGCCAGTAGCATTTTTGGGACTACTAACTATGGCTACACCTTC. The V gene is TRBV19, the J gene TRBJ1-2; the D gene is possibly TRBD1 (5 bases). Germline V gene data show CDR1 as LNHDA and CDR2 as SQIVND (reference sequence). V lost 6 bases and J lost 0, with 14 bases in between. The CDR3 spans 15 residues.

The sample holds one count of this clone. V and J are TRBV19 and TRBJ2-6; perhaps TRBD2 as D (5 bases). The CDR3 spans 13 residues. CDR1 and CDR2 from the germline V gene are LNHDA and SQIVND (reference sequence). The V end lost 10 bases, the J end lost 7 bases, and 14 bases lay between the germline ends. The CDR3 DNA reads TGTGCCACCTCAGAGGGTACAGCCAACGTCCTGACTTTC. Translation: CATSEGTANVLTF.

In DNA form, the CDR3 reads TGTGCCAGCAGCCAAGGGGGAAATAGCGGGGTATCCTACGAGCAGTACTTC. Translating it yields CASSQGGNSGVSYEQYF. The chain combines TRBV4-2 with TRBJ2-7; TRBD2 aligns across 8 bases. The J segment lost 1 base and the V segment lost 1 base, leaving 9 bases of the junction unmatched. CDR1 is LGHNA, CDR2 YNFKEQ, per germline. The CDR3 is made up of 17 amino acids.

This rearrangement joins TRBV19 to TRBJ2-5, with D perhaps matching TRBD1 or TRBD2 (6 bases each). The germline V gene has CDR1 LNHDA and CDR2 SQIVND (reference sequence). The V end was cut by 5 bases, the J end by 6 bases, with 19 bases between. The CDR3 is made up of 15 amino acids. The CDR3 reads CASSSPGERGKTQYF. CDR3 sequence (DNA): TGTGCCAGTAGTTCGCCGGGGGAGAGGGGGAAGACCCAGTACTTC.

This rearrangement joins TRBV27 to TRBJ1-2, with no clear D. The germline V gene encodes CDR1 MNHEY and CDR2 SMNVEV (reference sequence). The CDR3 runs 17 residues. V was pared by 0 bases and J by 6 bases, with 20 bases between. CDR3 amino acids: CASSLSMHPRLNDGYTF. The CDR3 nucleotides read TGTGCCAGCAGTTTATCGATGCATCCCCGGTTAAACGATGGCTACACCTTC.

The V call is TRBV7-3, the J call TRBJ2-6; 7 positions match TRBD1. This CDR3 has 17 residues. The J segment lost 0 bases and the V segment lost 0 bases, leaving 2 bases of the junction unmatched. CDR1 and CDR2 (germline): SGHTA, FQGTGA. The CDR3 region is CASSLTGTASGANVLTF. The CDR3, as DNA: TGTGCCAGCAGCTTAACCGGGACAGCCTCTGGGGCCAACGTCCTGACTTTC. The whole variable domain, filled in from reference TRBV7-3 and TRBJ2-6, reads GAGVSQTPSNKVTEKGKYVELRCDPISGHTALYWYRQSLGQGPEFLIYFQGTGAADDSGLPNDRFFAVRPEGSVSTLKIQRTERGDSAVYLCASSLTGTASGANVLTFGAGSRLTVL.